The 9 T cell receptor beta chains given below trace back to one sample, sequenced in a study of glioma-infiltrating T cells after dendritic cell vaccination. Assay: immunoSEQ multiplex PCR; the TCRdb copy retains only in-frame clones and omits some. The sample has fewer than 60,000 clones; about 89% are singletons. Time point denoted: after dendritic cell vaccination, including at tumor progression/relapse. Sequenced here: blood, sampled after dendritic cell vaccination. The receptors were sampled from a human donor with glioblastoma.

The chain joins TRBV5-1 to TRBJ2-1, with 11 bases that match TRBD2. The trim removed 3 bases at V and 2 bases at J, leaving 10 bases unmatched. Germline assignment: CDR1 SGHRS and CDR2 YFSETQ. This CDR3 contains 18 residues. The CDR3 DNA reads TGCGCCAGCAGCTCCGTCGGCACTAGCGGGAGTACCTACAATGAGCAGTTCTTC. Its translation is CASSSVGTSGSTYNEQFF.

CDR3 in amino acids: CASSQERSSYGYTF. CDR3 sequence (DNA): TGTGCCAGCAGCCAAGAGAGGAGTAGCTATGGCTACACCTTC. The V gene is TRBV14, the J gene TRBJ1-2; no reliable D call. The V end lost 0 bases, the J end lost 4 bases, and 9 bases lay between the germline ends. Germline-derived CDR1 and CDR2 are SGHDN and FVKESK. The CDR3 contains 14 residues. The entire variable domain, with the rest obtained from reference TRBV14 and TRBJ1-2, is as follows: EAGVTQFPSHSVIEKGQTVTLRCDPISGHDNLYWYRRVMGKEIKFLLHFVKESKQDESGMPNNRFLAERTGGTYSTLKVQPAELEDSGVYFCASSQERSSYGYTFGSGTRLTVV.

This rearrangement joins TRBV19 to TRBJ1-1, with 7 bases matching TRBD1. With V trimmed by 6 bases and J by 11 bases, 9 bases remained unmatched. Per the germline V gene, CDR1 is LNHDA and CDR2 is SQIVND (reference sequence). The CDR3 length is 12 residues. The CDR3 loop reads CASRLKGARAFF. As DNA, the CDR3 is TGTGCCAGTAGGTTGAAGGGGGCTCGCGCTTTCTTT.

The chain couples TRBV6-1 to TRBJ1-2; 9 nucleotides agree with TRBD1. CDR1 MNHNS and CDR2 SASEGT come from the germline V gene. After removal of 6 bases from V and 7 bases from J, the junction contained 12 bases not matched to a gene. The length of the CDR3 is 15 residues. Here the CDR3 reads CASREKTRTGAGYTF. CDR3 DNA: TGTGCCAGCAGAGAAAAGACAAGGACAGGGGCTGGCTACACCTTC.

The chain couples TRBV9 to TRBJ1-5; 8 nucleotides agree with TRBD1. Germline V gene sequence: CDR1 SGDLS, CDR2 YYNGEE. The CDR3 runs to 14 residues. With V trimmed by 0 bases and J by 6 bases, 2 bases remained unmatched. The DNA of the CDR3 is TGTGCCAGCAGCGTAGCCGACAGGGGTCAGCCCCAGCATTTT. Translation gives CASSVADRGQPQHF.

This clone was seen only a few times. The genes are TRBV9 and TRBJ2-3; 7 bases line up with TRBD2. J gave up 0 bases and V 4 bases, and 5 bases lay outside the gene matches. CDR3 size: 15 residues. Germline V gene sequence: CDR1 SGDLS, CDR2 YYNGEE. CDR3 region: CASSPSGTSTDTQYF. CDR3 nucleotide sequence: TGTGCCAGCAGCCCTAGCGGAACTAGCACAGATACGCAGTATTTT.

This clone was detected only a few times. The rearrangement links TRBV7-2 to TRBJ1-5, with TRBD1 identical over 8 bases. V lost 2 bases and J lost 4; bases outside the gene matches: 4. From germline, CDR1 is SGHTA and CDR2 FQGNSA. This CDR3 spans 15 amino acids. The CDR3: CASSLSRGLNQPQHF. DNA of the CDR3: TGTGCCAGCAGCTTATCCAGGGGGCTGAATCAGCCCCAGCATTTT. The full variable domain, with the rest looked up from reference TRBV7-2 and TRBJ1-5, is GAGVSQSPSNKVTEKGKDVELRCDPISGHTALYWYRQSLGQGLEFLIYFQGNSAPDKSGLPSDRFSAERTGGSVSTLTIQRTQQEDSAVYLCASSLSRGLNQPQHFGDGTRLSIL.

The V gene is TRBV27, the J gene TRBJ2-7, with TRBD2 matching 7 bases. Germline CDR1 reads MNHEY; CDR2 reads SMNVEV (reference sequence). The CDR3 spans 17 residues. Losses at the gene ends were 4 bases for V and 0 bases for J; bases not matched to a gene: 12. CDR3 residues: CASSSDPGRLISYEQYF. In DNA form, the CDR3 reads TGTGCCAGCAGTTCAGACCCCGGGAGGCTCATCTCCTACGAGCAGTACTTC.

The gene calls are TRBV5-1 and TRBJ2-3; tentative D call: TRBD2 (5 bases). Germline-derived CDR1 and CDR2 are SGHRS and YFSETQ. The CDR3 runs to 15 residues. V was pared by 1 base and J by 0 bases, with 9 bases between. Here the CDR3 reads CASSLWPGSTDTQYF. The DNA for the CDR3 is TGCGCCAGCAGCTTGTGGCCGGGGAGCACAGATACGCAGTATTTT.